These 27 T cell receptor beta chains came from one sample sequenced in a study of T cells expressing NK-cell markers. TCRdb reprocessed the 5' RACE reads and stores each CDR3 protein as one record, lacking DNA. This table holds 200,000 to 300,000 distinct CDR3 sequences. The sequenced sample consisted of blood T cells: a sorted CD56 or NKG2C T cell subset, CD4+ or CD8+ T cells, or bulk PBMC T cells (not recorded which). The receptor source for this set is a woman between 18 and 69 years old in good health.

CDR3 loop: CSAMDRNSGANVLTF. The V and J genes are TRBV20-1 and TRBJ2-6; TCRdb picks TRBD1, but there is no DNA to check that call. Per the germline V gene, CDR1 is DFQATT and CDR2 is SNEGSKA (reference sequence). The CDR3 has 15 amino acids.

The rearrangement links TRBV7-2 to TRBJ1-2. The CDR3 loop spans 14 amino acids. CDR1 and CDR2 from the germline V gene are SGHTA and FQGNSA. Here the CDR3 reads CASTLSGPNYGYTF.

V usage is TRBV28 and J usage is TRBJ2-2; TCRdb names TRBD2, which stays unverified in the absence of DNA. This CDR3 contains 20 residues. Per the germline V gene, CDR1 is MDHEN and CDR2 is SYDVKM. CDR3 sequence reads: CASSSSGRGRLAGVVGELFF.

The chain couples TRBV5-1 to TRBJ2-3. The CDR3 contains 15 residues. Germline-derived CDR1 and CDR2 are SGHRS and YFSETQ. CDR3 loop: CASSSDGSSTDTQYF.

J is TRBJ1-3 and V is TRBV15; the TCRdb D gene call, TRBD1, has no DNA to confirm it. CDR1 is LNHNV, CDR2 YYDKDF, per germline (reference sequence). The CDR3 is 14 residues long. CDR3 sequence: CATSFTGTLNTIYF.

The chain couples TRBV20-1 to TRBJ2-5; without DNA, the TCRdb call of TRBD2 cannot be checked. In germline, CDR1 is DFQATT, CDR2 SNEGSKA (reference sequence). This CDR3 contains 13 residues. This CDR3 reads CSVIIGTGETQYF.

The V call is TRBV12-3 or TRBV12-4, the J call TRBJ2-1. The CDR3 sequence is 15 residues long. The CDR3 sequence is CASSFMQSSYNEQFF.

CDR3 protein: CASSSGTGAQPQHF. The chain couples TRBV7-2 to TRBJ1-5; TCRdb's assignment of TRBD1 cannot be checked, as there is no DNA. The length of the CDR3 is 14 residues. Per germline, CDR1 SGHTA and CDR2 FQGNSA.

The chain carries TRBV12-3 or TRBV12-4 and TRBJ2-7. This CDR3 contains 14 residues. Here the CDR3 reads CASRVAGANYEQYF.

The CDR3 protein is CSASDRGRGDTEAFF. The chain combines TRBV20-1 with TRBJ1-1; lacking DNA, the TRBD1 call made by TCRdb goes unchecked. The CDR3 consists of 15 residues. CDR1 and CDR2 from the germline V gene are DFQATT and SNEGSKA (reference sequence).

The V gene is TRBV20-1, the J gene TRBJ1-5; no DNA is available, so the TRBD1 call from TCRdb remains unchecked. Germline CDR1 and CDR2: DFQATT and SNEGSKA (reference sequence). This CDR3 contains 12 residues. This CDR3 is CSAVDRGEPQHF.

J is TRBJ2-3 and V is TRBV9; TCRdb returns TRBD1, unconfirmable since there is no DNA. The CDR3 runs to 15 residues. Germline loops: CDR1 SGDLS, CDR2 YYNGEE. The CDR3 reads CASSVAGGTGDTQYF.

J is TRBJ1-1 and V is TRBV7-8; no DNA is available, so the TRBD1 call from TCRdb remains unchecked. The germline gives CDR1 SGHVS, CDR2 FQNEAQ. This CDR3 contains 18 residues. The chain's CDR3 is CASSPGVGQGYTVTEAFF.

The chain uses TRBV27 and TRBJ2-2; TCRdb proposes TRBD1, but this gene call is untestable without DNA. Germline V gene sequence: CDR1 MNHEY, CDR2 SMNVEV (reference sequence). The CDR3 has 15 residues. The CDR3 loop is CASSNRGPNTGELFF.

CDR3 protein: CASSYPGLAGITGELFF. This rearrangement joins TRBV12-3 or TRBV12-4 to TRBJ2-2; the TCRdb D gene call, TRBD2, has no DNA to confirm it. This CDR3 has 17 residues.

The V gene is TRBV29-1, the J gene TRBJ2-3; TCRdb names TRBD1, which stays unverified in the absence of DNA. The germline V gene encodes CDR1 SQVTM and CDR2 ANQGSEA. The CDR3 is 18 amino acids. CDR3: CSVVGGSAGRGSTDTQYF.

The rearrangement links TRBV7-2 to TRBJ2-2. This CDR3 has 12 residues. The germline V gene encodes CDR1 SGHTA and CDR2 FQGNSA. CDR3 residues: CASSAQPGELFF.

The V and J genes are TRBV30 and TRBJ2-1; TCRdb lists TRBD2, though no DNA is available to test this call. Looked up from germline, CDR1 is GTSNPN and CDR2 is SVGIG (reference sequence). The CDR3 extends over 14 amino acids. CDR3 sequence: CAWSLTGVVNEQFF. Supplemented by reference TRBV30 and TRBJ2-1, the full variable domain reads SQTIHQWPATLVQPVGSPLSLECTVEGTSNPNLYWYRQAAGRGLQLLFYSVGIGQISSEVPQNLSASRPQDRQFILSSKKLLLSDSGFYLCAWSLTGVVNEQFFGPGTRLTVL.

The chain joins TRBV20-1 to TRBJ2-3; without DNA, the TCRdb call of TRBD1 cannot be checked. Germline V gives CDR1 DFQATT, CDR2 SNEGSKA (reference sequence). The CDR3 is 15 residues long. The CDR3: CSARARGTSTDTQYF.

The CDR3 loop reads CASKIDRGPGELFF. This chain links TRBV7-3 with TRBJ2-2; lacking DNA, the TRBD1 call made by TCRdb goes unchecked. The germline V gene encodes CDR1 SGHTA and CDR2 FQGTGA. CDR3 length: 14 residues.

The CDR3 is CASSVGGGSSGNTIYF. This chain joins TRBV9 and TRBJ1-3; TCRdb names TRBD1, which stays unverified in the absence of DNA. Germline values: CDR1 SGDLS, CDR2 YYNGEE. The CDR3 consists of 16 residues.

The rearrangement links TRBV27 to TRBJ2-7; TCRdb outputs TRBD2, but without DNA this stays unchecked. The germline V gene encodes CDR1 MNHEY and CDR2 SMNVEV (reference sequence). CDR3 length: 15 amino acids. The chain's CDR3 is CASSSYGTSTYEQYF.

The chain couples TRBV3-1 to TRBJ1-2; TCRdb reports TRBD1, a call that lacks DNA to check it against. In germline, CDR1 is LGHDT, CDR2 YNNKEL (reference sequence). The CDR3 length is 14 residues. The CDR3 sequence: CASSQEGGWYGYTF.

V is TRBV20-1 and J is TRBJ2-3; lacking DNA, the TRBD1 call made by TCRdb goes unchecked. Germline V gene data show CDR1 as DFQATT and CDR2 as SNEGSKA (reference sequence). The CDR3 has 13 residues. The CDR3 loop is CSARSRWGDTQYF.

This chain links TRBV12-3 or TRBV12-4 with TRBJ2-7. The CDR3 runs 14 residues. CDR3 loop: CASSLRGGPYEQYF.

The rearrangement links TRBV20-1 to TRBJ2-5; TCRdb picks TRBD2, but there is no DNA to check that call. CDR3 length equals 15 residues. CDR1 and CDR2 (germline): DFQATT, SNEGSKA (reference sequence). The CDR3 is CSAAILAGVSKTQYF.

The CDR3 here is CASSLKDYRGRSSYNEQFF. The gene calls are TRBV12-3 or TRBV12-4 and TRBJ2-1; no DNA is available, so the TRBD2 call from TCRdb remains unchecked. The CDR3 covers 19 residues.